The present T cell receptor beta chain was sequenced within a study of blood T cell repertoires in COVID-19. Study context: The samples span acute and convalescent COVID-19 from the United States, Italy and Spain.

The V end lost 4 bases, the J end lost 5 bases, and 18 bases lay between the germline ends. Germline V gene sequence: CDR1 LNHDA, CDR2 SQIVND (reference sequence). This CDR3 comprises 16 residues. The assay was immunoSEQ multiplex PCR, and TCRdb's table has in-frame clones only and misses some. The sample has 130,000 to 150,000 clones; 80% are singletons. The TCR comes from a man aged 70-80 years who had recovered from COVID-19. The genes are TRBV19 and TRBJ1-5; tentatively, D is TRBD1 (6 bases). Sequencing was performed on peripheral blood. CDR3 amino acids: CASSRKPGHKDQPQHF. CDR3 DNA sequence: TGTGCCAGTAGTAGAAAACCGGGACATAAGGATCAGCCCCAGCATTTT. Together with reference TRBV19 and TRBJ1-5, the CDR3 gives the full variable domain: DGGITQSPKYLFRKEGQNVTLSCEQNLNHDAMYWYRQDPGQGLRLIYYSQIVNDFQKGDIAEGYSVSREKKESFPLTVTSAQKNPTAFYLCASSRKPGHKDQPQHFGDGTRLSIL.